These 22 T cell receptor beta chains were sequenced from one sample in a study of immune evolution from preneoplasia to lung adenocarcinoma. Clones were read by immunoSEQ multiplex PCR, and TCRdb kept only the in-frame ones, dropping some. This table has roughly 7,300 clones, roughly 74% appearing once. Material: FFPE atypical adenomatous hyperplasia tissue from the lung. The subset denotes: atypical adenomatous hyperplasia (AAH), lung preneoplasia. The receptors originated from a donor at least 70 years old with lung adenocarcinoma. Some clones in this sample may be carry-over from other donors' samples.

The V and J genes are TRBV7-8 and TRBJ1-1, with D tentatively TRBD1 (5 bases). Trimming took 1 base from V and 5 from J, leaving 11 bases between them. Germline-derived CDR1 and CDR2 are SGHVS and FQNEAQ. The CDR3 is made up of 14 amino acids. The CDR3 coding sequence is TGTGCCAGCAGCTTAGTGGCAGGGAATACTGAAGCTTTCTTT. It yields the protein CASSLVAGNTEAFF.

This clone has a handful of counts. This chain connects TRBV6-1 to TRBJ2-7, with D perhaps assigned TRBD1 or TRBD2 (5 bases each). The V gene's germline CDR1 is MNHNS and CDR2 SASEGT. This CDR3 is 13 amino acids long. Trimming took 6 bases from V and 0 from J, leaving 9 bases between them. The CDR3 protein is CASRGTVSYEQYF. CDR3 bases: TGTGCCAGCAGAGGGACCGTCTCCTACGAGCAGTACTTC.

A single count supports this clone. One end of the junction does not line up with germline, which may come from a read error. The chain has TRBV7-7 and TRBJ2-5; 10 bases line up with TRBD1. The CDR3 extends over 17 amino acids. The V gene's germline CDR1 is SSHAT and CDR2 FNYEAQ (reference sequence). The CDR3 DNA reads TGTGCTAGCAGCTTTGGCAGGAGGGACAGGGGACAAGAGACCCAGTACTTC. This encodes CASSFGRRDRGQETQYF.

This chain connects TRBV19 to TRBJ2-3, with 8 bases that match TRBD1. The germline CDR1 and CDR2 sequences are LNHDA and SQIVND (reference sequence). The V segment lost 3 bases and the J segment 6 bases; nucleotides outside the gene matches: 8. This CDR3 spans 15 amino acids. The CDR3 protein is CASSIKTGAPDTQYF. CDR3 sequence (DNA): TGTGCCAGTAGTATTAAGACAGGGGCGCCTGATACGCAGTATTTT. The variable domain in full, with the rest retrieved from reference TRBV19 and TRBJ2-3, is DGGITQSPKYLFRKEGQNVTLSCEQNLNHDAMYWYRQDPGQGLRLIYYSQIVNDFQKGDIAEGYSVSREKKESFPLTVTSAQKNPTAFYLCASSIKTGAPDTQYFGPGTRLTVL.

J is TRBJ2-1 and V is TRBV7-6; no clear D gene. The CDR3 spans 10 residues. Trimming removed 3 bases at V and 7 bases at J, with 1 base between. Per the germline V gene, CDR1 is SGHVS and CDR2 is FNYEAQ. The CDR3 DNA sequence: TGTGCCAGCAGCTTTAATGAGCAGTTCTTC. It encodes CASSFNEQFF.

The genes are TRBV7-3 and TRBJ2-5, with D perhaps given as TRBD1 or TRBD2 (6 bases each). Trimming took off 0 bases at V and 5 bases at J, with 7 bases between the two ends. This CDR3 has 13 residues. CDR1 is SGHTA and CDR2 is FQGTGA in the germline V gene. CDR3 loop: CASSLTGGETQYF. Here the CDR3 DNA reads TGTGCCAGCAGCTTAACGGGGGGCGAGACCCAGTACTTC.

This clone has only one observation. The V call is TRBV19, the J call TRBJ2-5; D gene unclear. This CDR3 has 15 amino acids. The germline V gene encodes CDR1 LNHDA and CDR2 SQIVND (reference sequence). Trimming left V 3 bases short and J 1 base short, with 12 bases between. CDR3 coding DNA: TGTGCCAGTAGTATGGGAATTCTGGTCCAAGAGACCCAGTACTTC. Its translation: CASSMGILVQETQYF.

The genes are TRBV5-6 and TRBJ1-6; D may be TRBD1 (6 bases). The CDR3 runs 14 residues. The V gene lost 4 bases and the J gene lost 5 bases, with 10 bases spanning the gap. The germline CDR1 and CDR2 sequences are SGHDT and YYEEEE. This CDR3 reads CASSRGINNSPLHF. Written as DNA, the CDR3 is TGTGCCAGCAGCAGGGGGATTAATAATTCACCCCTCCACTTT. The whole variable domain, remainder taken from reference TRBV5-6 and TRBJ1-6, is DAGVTQSPTHLIKTRGQQVTLRCSPKSGHDTVSWYQQALGQGPQFIFQYYEEEERQRGNFPDRFSGHQFPNYSSELNVNALLLGDSALYLCASSRGINNSPLHFGNGTRLTVT.

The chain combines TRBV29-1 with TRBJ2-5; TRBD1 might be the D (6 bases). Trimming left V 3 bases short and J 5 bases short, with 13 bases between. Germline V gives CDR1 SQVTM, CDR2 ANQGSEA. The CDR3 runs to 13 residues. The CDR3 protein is CSVERAGVETQYF. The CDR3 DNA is TGCAGCGTTGAGAGGGCAGGGGTGGAGACCCAGTACTTC. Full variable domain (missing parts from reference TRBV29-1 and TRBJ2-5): SAVISQKPSRDICQRGTSLTIQCQVDSQVTMMFWYRQQPGQSLTLIATANQGSEATYESGFVIDKFPISRPNLTFSTLTVSNMSPEDSSIYLCSVERAGVETQYFGPGTRLLVL.

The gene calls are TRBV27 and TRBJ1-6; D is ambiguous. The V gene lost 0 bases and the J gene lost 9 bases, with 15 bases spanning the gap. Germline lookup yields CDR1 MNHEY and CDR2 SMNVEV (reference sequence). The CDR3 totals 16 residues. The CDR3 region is CASSLSAGIIGSPLHF. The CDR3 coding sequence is TGTGCCAGCAGTTTATCGGCGGGAATCATCGGTTCACCCCTCCACTTT.

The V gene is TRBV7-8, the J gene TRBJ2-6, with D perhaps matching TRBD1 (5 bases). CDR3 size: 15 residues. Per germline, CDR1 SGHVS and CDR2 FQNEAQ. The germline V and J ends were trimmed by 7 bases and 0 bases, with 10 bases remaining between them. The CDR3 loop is CASTKRGSGANVLTF. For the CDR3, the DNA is TGTGCCAGCACCAAAAGGGGCTCTGGGGCCAACGTCCTGACTTTC.

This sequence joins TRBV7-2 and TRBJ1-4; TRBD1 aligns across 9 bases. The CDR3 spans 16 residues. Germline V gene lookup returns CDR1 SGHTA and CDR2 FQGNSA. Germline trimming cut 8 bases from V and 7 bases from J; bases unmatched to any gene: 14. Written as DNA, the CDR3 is TGTGCCAGCGCCCGGGACAGGGCCCGCGTGGGTGAAAAACTGTTTTTT. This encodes CASARDRARVGEKLFF.

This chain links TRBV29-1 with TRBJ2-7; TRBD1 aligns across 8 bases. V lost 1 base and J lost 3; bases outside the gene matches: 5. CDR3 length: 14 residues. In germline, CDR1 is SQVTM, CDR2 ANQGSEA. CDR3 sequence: CSVEGGTGNYEQYF. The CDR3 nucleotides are TGCAGCGTTGAAGGTGGGACAGGAAACTACGAGCAGTACTTC.

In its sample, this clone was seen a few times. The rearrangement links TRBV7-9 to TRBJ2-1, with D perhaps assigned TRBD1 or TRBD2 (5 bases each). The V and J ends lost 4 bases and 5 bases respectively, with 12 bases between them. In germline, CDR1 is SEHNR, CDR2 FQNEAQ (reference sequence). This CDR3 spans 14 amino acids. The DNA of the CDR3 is TGTGCCAGCAGCTCCTCCGGGGCTAACAATGAGCAGTTCTTC. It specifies CASSSSGANNEQFF.

Here the CDR3 DNA reads TGTGCCAGCAGCTTCGGCTACAGGGAAGAAGCTTTCTTT. It codes for CASSFGYREEAFF. The chain links TRBV7-6 to TRBJ1-1, with a possible D match to TRBD1 (6 bases). The germline CDR1 and CDR2 sequences are SGHVS and FNYEAQ. The CDR3 spans 13 residues. Trimming removed 3 bases at V and 8 bases at J, with 13 bases between. Variable domain in full (rest from reference TRBV7-6 and TRBJ1-1): GAGVSQSPRYKVTKRGQDVALRCDPISGHVSLYWYRQALGQGPEFLTYFNYEAQQDKSGLPNDRFSAERPEGSISTLTIQRTEQRDSAMYRCASSFGYREEAFFGQGTRLTVV.

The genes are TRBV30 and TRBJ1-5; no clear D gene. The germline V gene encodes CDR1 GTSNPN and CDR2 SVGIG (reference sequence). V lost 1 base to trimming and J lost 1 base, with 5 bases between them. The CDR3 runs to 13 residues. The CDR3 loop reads CAWSEGSNQPQHF. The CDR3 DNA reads TGTGCCTGGAGTGAGGGAAGCAATCAGCCCCAGCATTTT.

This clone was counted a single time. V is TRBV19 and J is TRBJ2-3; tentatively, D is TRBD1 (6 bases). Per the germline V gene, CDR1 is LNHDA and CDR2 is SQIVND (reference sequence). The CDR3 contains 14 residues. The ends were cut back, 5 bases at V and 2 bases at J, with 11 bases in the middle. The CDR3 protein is CASSFRTATDTQYF. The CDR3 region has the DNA TGTGCCAGTAGTTTTAGGACAGCCACAGATACGCAGTATTTT.

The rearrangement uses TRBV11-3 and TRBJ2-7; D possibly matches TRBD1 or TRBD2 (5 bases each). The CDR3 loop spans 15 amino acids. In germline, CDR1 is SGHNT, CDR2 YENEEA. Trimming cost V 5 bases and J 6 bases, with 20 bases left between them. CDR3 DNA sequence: TGTGCCAGCAGCGTAGGCGGCCCGCGTGGGGGCGAGCAGTACTTC. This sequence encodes CASSVGGPRGGEQYF.

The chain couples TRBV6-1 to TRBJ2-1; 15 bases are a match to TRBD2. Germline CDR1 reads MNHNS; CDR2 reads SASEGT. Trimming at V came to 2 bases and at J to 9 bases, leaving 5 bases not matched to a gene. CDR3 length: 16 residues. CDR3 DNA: TGTGCCAGCAGTGAACCCCGGACTAGCGGGGGGGGTGAGCAGTTCTTC. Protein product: CASSEPRTSGGGEQFF.

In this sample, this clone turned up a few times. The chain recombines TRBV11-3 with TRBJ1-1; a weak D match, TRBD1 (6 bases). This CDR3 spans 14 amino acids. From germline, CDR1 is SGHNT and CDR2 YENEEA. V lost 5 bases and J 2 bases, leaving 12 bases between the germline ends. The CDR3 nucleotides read TGTGCCAGCAGCCCAGACAGGCCTAACACTGAAGCTTTCTTT. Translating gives CASSPDRPNTEAFF.

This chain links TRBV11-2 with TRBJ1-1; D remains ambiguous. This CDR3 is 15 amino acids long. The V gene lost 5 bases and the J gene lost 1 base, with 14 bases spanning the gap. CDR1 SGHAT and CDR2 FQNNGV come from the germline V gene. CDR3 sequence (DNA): TGTGCCAGCAGCCTCCGACAAGGGTCGAACACTGAAGCTTTCTTT. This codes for CASSLRQGSNTEAFF.

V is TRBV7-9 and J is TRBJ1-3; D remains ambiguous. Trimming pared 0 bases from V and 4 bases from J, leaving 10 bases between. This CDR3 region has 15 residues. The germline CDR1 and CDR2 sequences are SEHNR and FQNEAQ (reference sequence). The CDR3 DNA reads TGTGCCAGCAGCTTAGCAATACCTCAAGGAAACACCATATATTTT. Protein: CASSLAIPQGNTIYF.